Presented here are 13 T cell receptor beta chains from one specimen sequenced in a study of blood T cell repertoires in COVID-19. TCRdb keeps only in-frame clones here, not all; method: immunoSEQ multiplex PCR. This sample has 400,000 to 450,000 clones, with 90% found just once. The sample was PBMCs or T cells enriched from blood (not recorded which). Every receptor here comes from a man between 18 and 29 years old who had recovered from COVID-19.

The gene calls are TRBV12-5 and TRBJ1-6, with D hard to call. Germline V gene data show CDR1 as LGHNT and CDR2 as FRNRAP. This CDR3 region has 12 residues. Trimming removed 6 bases at V and 6 bases at J, with 6 bases between. The CDR3 loop reads CASGSVNSPLHF. The CDR3 DNA reads as TGTGCTAGTGGCTCGGTTAATTCACCCCTCCACTTT.

The V and J genes are TRBV6-5 and TRBJ1-4; D gene uncertain. The germline gives CDR1 MNHEY, CDR2 SVGAGI. The V end was cut by 4 bases, the J end by 8 bases, with 14 bases between. The CDR3 runs to 14 residues. The CDR3, as DNA: TGTGCCAGCAGTTCCAGGCAGGAATGGGAAAAACTGTTTTTT. Translation gives CASSSRQEWEKLFF.

This clone was counted once. The chain combines TRBV18 with TRBJ2-7; the match to TRBD2 covers 13 bases. CDR1 and CDR2 (germline): KGHSH, LQKENI. The CDR3 spans 15 residues. Germline trimming cut 3 bases from V and 3 bases from J; bases unmatched to any gene: 2. As DNA, the CDR3 is TGTGCCAGCTCACCCGGACTAGCGGGAGACTACGAGCAGTACTTC. This gives the protein CASSPGLAGDYEQYF.

V is TRBV24-1 and J is TRBJ2-3; possibly TRBD2 for D (6 bases). V lost 5 bases to trimming and J lost 2 bases, with 10 bases between them. The CDR3 runs to 14 residues. The germline V gene has CDR1 KGHDR and CDR2 SFDVKD. The CDR3 nucleotides are TGTGCCACCAGTGGAGGAGGGGCCACAGATACGCAGTATTTT. This sequence encodes CATSGGGATDTQYF.

The genes are TRBV5-6 and TRBJ1-1; no definite D call. Trimming cost V 0 bases and J 7 bases, with 10 bases left between them. The CDR3 sequence is 13 residues long. CDR1 is SGHDT, CDR2 YYEEEE, per germline. The CDR3 here is CASSLAGSIEAFF. The DNA of the CDR3 is TGTGCCAGCAGCTTGGCCGGGTCAATTGAAGCTTTCTTT.

The rearrangement links TRBV19 to TRBJ1-4, with TRBD1 identical over 9 bases. This CDR3 has 15 residues. The trim removed 5 bases at V and 7 bases at J, leaving 8 bases unmatched. Germline values: CDR1 LNHDA, CDR2 SQIVND (reference sequence). Here the CDR3 DNA reads TGTGCCAGTAGTCCCCTAGGACAGGGGCTTGAAAAACTGTTTTTT. Translating gives CASSPLGQGLEKLFF.

The chain is built from TRBV28 and TRBJ2-7; no firm D call. CDR3 size: 13 residues. In germline, CDR1 is MDHEN, CDR2 SYDVKM. Trimming took off 6 bases at V and 3 bases at J, with 12 bases between the two ends. The CDR3 region is CASSSPPVYEQYF. CDR3 bases: TGTGCCAGCAGCTCCCCTCCGGTCTACGAGCAGTACTTC.

This chain links TRBV19 with TRBJ1-2; 9 bases map to TRBD1. The CDR3 spans 18 residues. Germline assignment: CDR1 LNHDA and CDR2 SQIVND (reference sequence). J gave up 4 bases and V 0 bases, and 12 bases lay outside the gene matches. The CDR3 is CASSIDAGQGIALYGYTF. For the CDR3, the DNA is TGTGCCAGTAGTATAGACGCGGGACAGGGTATCGCCCTCTATGGCTACACCTTC.

CDR3 region: CASSPGQAAYSPLHF. The CDR3 bases are TGTGCCAGCAGCCCGGGACAGGCAGCGTATTCACCCCTCCACTTT. V usage is TRBV9 and J usage is TRBJ1-6; the match to TRBD1 covers 8 bases. V shed 4 bases and J 8 bases; nucleotides not matched to a gene: 8. From germline, CDR1 is SGDLS and CDR2 YYNGEE. The CDR3 is 15 amino acids.

This chain connects TRBV4-1 to TRBJ1-2; perhaps TRBD1 as D (5 bases). The CDR3 runs 17 residues. V shed 0 bases and J shed 6 bases, with 20 bases lying between them. Per germline, CDR1 MGHRA and CDR2 YSYEKL. The CDR3 coding sequence is TGCGCCAGCAGCCAAGATGGGGCAGGGCTGCCTTTGGATGGCTACACCTTC. Translating it yields CASSQDGAGLPLDGYTF.

The chain couples TRBV14 to TRBJ1-4; TRBD1 matches at 8 bases. The J segment lost 5 bases and the V segment lost 1 base, leaving 0 bases of the junction unmatched. The CDR3 is 14 amino acids. Germline V gene sequence: CDR1 SGHDN, CDR2 FVKESK. The CDR3 region has the DNA TGTGCCAGCAGCCAAGGGACAGGGAATGAAAAACTGTTTTTT. Translation: CASSQGTGNEKLFF.

Only one count was recorded for this clone. This chain uses TRBV28 with TRBJ2-7; 9 bases fit TRBD2. The CDR3 is made up of 15 amino acids. With 6 bases clipped from V and 2 bases from J, the junction kept 8 bases outside the gene matches. Germline-derived CDR1 and CDR2 are MDHEN and SYDVKM. CDR3 sequence reads: CASRASGDLTYEQYF. As DNA, the CDR3 is TGTGCCAGCAGGGCTAGCGGGGATCTTACCTACGAGCAGTACTTC.

This clone was observed once. The chain employs TRBV27 and TRBJ2-1; tentatively, D is TRBD2 (5 bases). CDR3 length: 18 amino acids. Trimming took 0 bases from V and 5 from J, leaving 20 bases between them. Germline V gene lookup returns CDR1 MNHEY and CDR2 SMNVEV (reference sequence). CDR3 nucleotide sequence: TGTGCCAGCAGTTTATCGCCCCCTCTAGCTCCAGGAGACAATGAGCAGTTCTTC. Translating gives CASSLSPPLAPGDNEQFF.